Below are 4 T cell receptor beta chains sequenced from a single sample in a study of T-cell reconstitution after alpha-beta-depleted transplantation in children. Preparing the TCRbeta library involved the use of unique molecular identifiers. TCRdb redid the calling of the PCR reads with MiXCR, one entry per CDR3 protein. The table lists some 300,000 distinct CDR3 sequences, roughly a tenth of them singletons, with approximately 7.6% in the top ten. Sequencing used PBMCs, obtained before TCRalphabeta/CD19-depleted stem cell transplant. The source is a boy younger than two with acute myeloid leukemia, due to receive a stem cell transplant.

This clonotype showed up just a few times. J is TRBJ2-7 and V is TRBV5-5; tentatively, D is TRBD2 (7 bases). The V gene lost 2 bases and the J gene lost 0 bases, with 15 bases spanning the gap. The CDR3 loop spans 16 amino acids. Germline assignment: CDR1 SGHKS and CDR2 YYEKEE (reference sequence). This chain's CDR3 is CASSFKGGEGSYEQYF. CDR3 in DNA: TGTGCCAGCAGCTTTAAGGGGGGGGAAGGCTCCTACGAGCAGTACTTC.

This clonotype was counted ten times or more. CDR3 in DNA: TGTGCCATCAGTGAACGACAGGCGGAAGACACTGAAGCTTTCTTT. Translation: CAISERQAEDTEAFF. The V and J genes are TRBV10-3 and TRBJ1-1, with D perhaps matching TRBD1 (6 bases). Germline V CDR1 and CDR2: ENHRY, SYGVKD. V lost 3 bases to trimming and J lost 3 bases, with 14 bases between them. The CDR3 has 15 residues.

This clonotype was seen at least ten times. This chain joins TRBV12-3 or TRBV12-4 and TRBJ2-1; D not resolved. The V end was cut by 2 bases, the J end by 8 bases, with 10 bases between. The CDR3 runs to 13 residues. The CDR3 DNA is TGTGCCAGCAGTTTACCCAGGCTTCATGAGCAGTTCTTC. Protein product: CASSLPRLHEQFF.

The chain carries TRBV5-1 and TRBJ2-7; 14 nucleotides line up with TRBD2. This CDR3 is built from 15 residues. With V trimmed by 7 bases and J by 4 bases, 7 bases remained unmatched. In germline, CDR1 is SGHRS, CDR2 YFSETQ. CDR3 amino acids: CASSAWTSGRYEQYF. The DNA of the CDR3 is TGCGCCAGCTCGGCGTGGACTAGCGGGAGGTACGAGCAGTACTTC.